This T cell receptor (beta chain) was sequenced for a study of blood T cell repertoires in COVID-19. Study-level background: Sample material is recorded as cDNA or gDNA derived from T cells, B-cell-depleted T cells, or PBMCs.

Profiled with immunoSEQ multiplex PCR; TCRdb holds only in-frame clones, not every one. This sample has roughly 150,000 clones; 84% occur once, and the top ten carry approximately 10%. The CDR3 sequence is 14 residues long. V was clipped by 0 bases and J by 0 bases, with 6 bases between them. Germline lookup yields CDR1 SGHDN and CDR2 FVKESK. Comments on this clone: Other nucleotide sequences from this sample produce the same CDR3.

The receptor comes from a woman aged 45 to 65 with acute or convalescent COVID-19. The sequenced sample was peripheral blood. V usage is TRBV14 and J usage is TRBJ2-7, with D unresolved. The CDR3 DNA reads as TGTGCCAGCAGCCAAGACTTGGCCTCCTACGAGCAGTACTTC. Encoded protein: CASSQDLASYEQYF.